This TCR beta chain stems from a study of radiotherapy plus CTLA-4 blockade in lung cancer. Trimming removed 8 bases from V and 0 bases from J; junction bases left unmatched: 1. Germline CDR1 and CDR2: LNHNV and YYDKDF (reference sequence). The CDR3 spans 14 residues. The data were produced by immunoSEQ multiplex PCR, yet TCRdb's version contains in-frame clones alone and is incomplete. The table records 14,000 to 15,000 clones, 72% of them present only once. The TCR comes from a human donor with non-small cell lung cancer whose response to radiotherapy plus ipilimumab could not be evaluated. The chain has TRBV15 and TRBJ1-5; 10 bases agree with TRBD1. The sample consisted of peripheral blood, taken from a patient treated with radiotherapy plus ipilimumab. The CDR3 DNA reads TGTGCCACCGGGACAGGGGATAGCAATCAGCCCCAGCATTTT. This gives the protein CATGTGDSNQPQHF. Combining the CDR3 with reference TRBV15 and TRBJ1-5 gives the whole variable domain DAMVIQNPRYQVTQFGKPVTLSCSQTLNHNVMYWYQQKSSQAPKLLFHYYDKDFNNEADTPDNFQSRRPNTSFCFLDIRSPGLGDTAMYLCATGTGDSNQPQHFGDGTRLSIL.